These T cell receptor beta chains were read from a single sample in a study of blood T cells in healthy people across ages. TCRdb independently ran MiXCR on the 5' RACE reads; one entry per CDR3 protein. Altogether just under 550,000 distinct CDR3 sequences are present, around 24% being singletons, with the ten largest covering approximately 8.7%. These data were also filed under a second study, of T cells of mothers and their children.

The specimen sequenced was blood. The receptors shown here come from a boy aged 5 to 17 in good health. The CDR3 runs from the conserved cysteine through the conserved F or W. A D gene is named only where the DNA matches it firmly. Clone size appears in some rows only: once, few, many, or a class for an expanded clone.

CDR3 protein: CASTETQYF; CDR3 DNA: TGTGCCTCCACCGAGACCCAGTACTTC; clone size: few; V gene: TRBV25-1; J gene: TRBJ2-5; D gene: .
CDR3 protein: CSVPELAAYGYTF; CDR3 DNA: TGCAGCGTTCCAGAGTTGGCCGCATATGGCTACACCTTC; clone size: .; V gene: TRBV29-1; J gene: TRBJ1-2; D gene: .
CDR3 protein: CASSLTEINTEAFF; CDR3 DNA: TGCGCCAGCAGCTTAACAGAGATTAACACTGAAGCTTTCTTT; clone size: few; V gene: TRBV5-1; J gene: TRBJ1-1; D gene: .
CDR3 protein: CSVVPQDPYGYTF; CDR3 DNA: TGCAGCGTTGTCCCACAGGATCCCTATGGCTACACCTTC; clone size: few; V gene: TRBV29-1; J gene: TRBJ1-2; D gene: .
CDR3 protein: CASSYSGNIQYF; CDR3 DNA: TGTGCCAGCAGTTACTCGGGGAACATTCAGTACTTC; clone size: many; V gene: TRBV6-2/TRBV6-3; J gene: TRBJ2-4; D gene: .
CDR3 protein: CASSQRTSYNEQFF; CDR3 DNA: TGCGCCAGCAGCCAAAGGACGTCCTACAATGAGCAGTTCTTC; clone size: .; V gene: TRBV4-3; J gene: TRBJ2-1; D gene: .
CDR3 protein: CASSLAWGTRGISPLHF; CDR3 DNA: TGTGCCAGCAGCTTAGCTTGGGGGACGAGGGGGATTTCACCCCTCCACTTT; clone size: .; V gene: TRBV7-8; J gene: TRBJ1-6; D gene: .
CDR3 protein: CASSVALDAQSYNEQFF; CDR3 DNA: TGTGCCAGCAGCGTAGCTCTAGACGCCCAATCTTACAATGAGCAGTTCTTC; clone size: .; V gene: TRBV9; J gene: TRBJ2-1; D gene: .
CDR3 protein: CASSLIQGAETEAFF; CDR3 DNA: TGTGCCAGCAGCTTAATACAGGGGGCTGAAACTGAAGCTTTCTTT; clone size: few; V gene: TRBV7-2; J gene: TRBJ1-1; D gene: TRBD1
CDR3 protein: CAGSQGVLMDSPLHF; CDR3 DNA: TGCGCCGGCAGCCAAGGGGTTCTAATGGATTCACCCCTCCACTTT; clone size: .; V gene: TRBV4-3; J gene: TRBJ1-6; D gene: .
CDR3 protein: CASSWSGGQGFGYTF; CDR3 DNA: TGTGCCAGCAGCTGGAGCGGAGGCCAGGGGTTTGGCTACACCTTC; clone size: .; V gene: TRBV5-5; J gene: TRBJ1-2; D gene: .
CDR3 protein: CASSSLTGINQPQHF; CDR3 DNA: TGTGCCAGCAGTTCCTTGACAGGGATCAATCAGCCCCAGCATTTT; clone size: .; V gene: TRBV27; J gene: TRBJ1-5; D gene: TRBD1
CDR3 protein: CASSPGLASVQETQYF; CDR3 DNA: TGCGCCAGCAGCCCGGGGTTAGCCTCAGTGCAAGAGACCCAGTACTTC; clone size: .; V gene: TRBV5-1; J gene: TRBJ2-5; D gene: .
CDR3 protein: CASSSTGFGTDYGYTF; CDR3 DNA: TGTGCCAGCAGCTCTACGGGCTTTGGGACCGACTATGGCTACACCTTC; clone size: .; V gene: TRBV9; J gene: TRBJ1-2; D gene: .
CDR3 protein: CASAVGHSYEQYF; CDR3 DNA: TGCGCCAGCGCTGTGGGGCACTCCTACGAGCAGTACTTC; clone size: few; V gene: TRBV5-1; J gene: TRBJ2-7; D gene: .
CDR3 protein: CASSPRLAAENEQFF; CDR3 DNA: TGTGCCAGCAGCCCCCGACTAGCGGCAGAAAATGAGCAGTTCTTC; clone size: .; V gene: TRBV7-6; J gene: TRBJ2-1; D gene: TRBD2
CDR3 protein: CASSLSLGDTEAFF; CDR3 DNA: TGCGCCAGCAGCTTGAGCCTAGGGGACACTGAAGCTTTCTTT; clone size: .; V gene: TRBV5-1; J gene: TRBJ1-1; D gene: .
CDR3 protein: CASSLSSEGNTIYF; CDR3 DNA: TGTGCCAGCAGTTTATCTTCGGAAGGAAACACCATATATTTT; clone size: few; V gene: TRBV12-3/TRBV12-4; J gene: TRBJ1-3; D gene: .
CDR3 protein: CSATPARQGDGYTF; CDR3 DNA: TGCAGTGCTACGCCCGCCAGACAGGGCGATGGCTACACCTTC; clone size: .; V gene: TRBV20-1; J gene: TRBJ1-2; D gene: TRBD1
CDR3 protein: CASSWGTTQETQYF; CDR3 DNA: TGTGCCAGCAGCTGGGGGACTACGCAAGAGACCCAGTACTTC; clone size: .; V gene: TRBV5-5; J gene: TRBJ2-5; D gene: TRBD2
CDR3 protein: CASSQIDTGELFF; CDR3 DNA: TGTGCCAGCAGCCAGATAGACACCGGGGAGCTGTTTTTT; clone size: many; V gene: TRBV6-2/TRBV6-3; J gene: TRBJ2-2; D gene: .
CDR3 protein: CASSARLGTEAFF; CDR3 DNA: TGCGCCAGCAGCGCCCGGTTGGGCACTGAAGCTTTCTTT; clone size: few; V gene: TRBV4-1; J gene: TRBJ1-1; D gene: .
CDR3 protein: CASSQDRMPGETQYF; CDR3 DNA: TGCGCCAGCAGCCAAGATCGAATGCCGGGAGAGACCCAGTACTTC; clone size: .; V gene: TRBV4-3; J gene: TRBJ2-5; D gene: .
CDR3 protein: CASSLRQGTYF; CDR3 DNA: TGTGCCAGCAGCCTAAGACAGGGGACATACTTC; clone size: .; V gene: TRBV7-2; J gene: TRBJ2-1; D gene: TRBD1
CDR3 protein: CASSVQAGETQYF; CDR3 DNA: TGTGCCAGCAGTGTACAAGCGGGAGAGACCCAGTACTTC; clone size: many; V gene: TRBV2; J gene: TRBJ2-5; D gene: .
CDR3 protein: CASSQETRRGYTF; CDR3 DNA: TGTGCCAGCAGCCAAGAGACGAGAAGGGGCTACACCTTC; clone size: few; V gene: TRBV7-9; J gene: TRBJ1-2; D gene: .
CDR3 protein: CATDRVNNYGYTF; CDR3 DNA: TGTGCCACTGACAGGGTCAATAACTATGGCTACACCTTC; clone size: .; V gene: TRBV10-3; J gene: TRBJ1-2; D gene: TRBD1
CDR3 protein: CASRTGTEAFF; CDR3 DNA: TGTGCCAGCAGGACGGGAACTGAAGCTTTCTTT; clone size: .; V gene: TRBV7-2; J gene: TRBJ1-1; D gene: .
CDR3 protein: CASSIDRGRSRGTEAFF; CDR3 DNA: TGTGCCAGCAGTATTGACAGGGGGCGGTCGAGGGGCACTGAAGCTTTCTTT; clone size: few; V gene: TRBV28; J gene: TRBJ1-1; D gene: TRBD1
CDR3 protein: CASSQEASGGFYNGQFF; CDR3 DNA: TGCGCCAGCAGCCAAGAAGCCAGCGGGGGGTTCTACAATGGGCAGTTCTTC; clone size: .; V gene: TRBV4-3; J gene: TRBJ2-1; D gene: TRBD2
CDR3 protein: CAISERTYEQYF; CDR3 DNA: TGTGCCATCAGTGAACGTACCTACGAGCAGTACTTC; clone size: .; V gene: TRBV10-3; J gene: TRBJ2-7; D gene: .
CDR3 protein: CASSRLAEQETQYF; CDR3 DNA: TGCGCCAGCAGCCGACTAGCGGAACAAGAGACCCAGTACTTC; clone size: .; V gene: TRBV5-1; J gene: TRBJ2-5; D gene: TRBD2
CDR3 protein: CAPGGGGNTGELFF; CDR3 DNA: TGTGCCCCCGGCGGTGGGGGAAACACCGGAGAGCTGTTTTTT; clone size: once; V gene: TRBV7-9; J gene: TRBJ2-2; D gene: .
CDR3 protein: CASSQEWGLAGGVETQYF; CDR3 DNA: TGCGCCAGCAGCCAGGAGTGGGGACTAGCGGGAGGGGTCGAGACCCAGTACTTC; clone size: .; V gene: TRBV4-3; J gene: TRBJ2-5; D gene: TRBD2
CDR3 protein: CSAGDSSGNTIYF; CDR3 DNA: TGCAGTGCTGGGGACAGCTCTGGAAACACCATATATTTT; clone size: few; V gene: TRBV20-1; J gene: TRBJ1-3; D gene: TRBD1
CDR3 protein: CSARSGTLGNEQFF; CDR3 DNA: TGCAGTGCTAGGAGCGGGACCCTTGGGAATGAGCAGTTCTTC; clone size: few; V gene: TRBV20-1; J gene: TRBJ2-1; D gene: TRBD2
CDR3 protein: CASSYSALQTANYGYTF; CDR3 DNA: TGTGCCAGCAGTTACTCAGCATTACAAACAGCTAACTATGGCTACACCTTC; clone size: .; V gene: TRBV6-5; J gene: TRBJ1-2; D gene: .
CDR3 protein: CASSPPDSGRVPGSWEQYF; CDR3 DNA: TGTGCCAGCAGTCCCCCGGATAGCGGGAGGGTTCCCGGATCGTGGGAGCAGTACTTC; clone size: .; V gene: TRBV27; J gene: TRBJ2-7; D gene: TRBD2
CDR3 protein: CASSYRGRLDTQYF; CDR3 DNA: TGTGCCAGCAGTTACCGCGGGAGGTTAGATACGCAGTATTTT; clone size: few; V gene: TRBV6-6; J gene: TRBJ2-3; D gene: TRBD2
CDR3 protein: CAWSTSSYEQYF; CDR3 DNA: TGTGCCTGGAGTACGAGCTCCTACGAGCAGTACTTC; clone size: few; V gene: TRBV30; J gene: TRBJ2-7; D gene: .
CDR3 protein: CASSQIGGSYGYTF; CDR3 DNA: TGTGCCAGCTCACAAATTGGCGGGAGCTATGGCTACACCTTC; clone size: few; V gene: TRBV18; J gene: TRBJ1-2; D gene: .
CDR3 protein: CASKQGPELHQPQHF; CDR3 DNA: TGTGCCAGTAAACAGGGTCCGGAACTCCATCAGCCCCAGCATTTT; clone size: few; V gene: TRBV12-3/TRBV12-4; J gene: TRBJ1-5; D gene: .
CDR3 protein: CASTDRPLGPQHF; CDR3 DNA: TGTGCCAGCACAGACAGGCCCCTGGGGCCCCAGCATTTT; clone size: few; V gene: TRBV28; J gene: TRBJ1-5; D gene: .
CDR3 protein: CSANPGQGPRDIQYF; CDR3 DNA: TGCAGTGCCAATCCGGGACAGGGTCCCAGGGACATTCAGTACTTC; clone size: .; V gene: TRBV20-1; J gene: TRBJ2-4; D gene: TRBD1
CDR3 protein: CASSQTPGVGELFF; CDR3 DNA: TGCGCCAGCAGCCAAACACCAGGGGTCGGGGAGCTGTTTTTT; clone size: .; V gene: TRBV4-3; J gene: TRBJ2-2; D gene: .
CDR3 protein: CASSHPSGAGGPQNIQYF; CDR3 DNA: TGTGCCAGCAGCCATCCCTCAGGAGCGGGGGGGCCCCAAAACATTCAGTACTTC; clone size: .; V gene: TRBV3-1; J gene: TRBJ2-4; D gene: TRBD2
CDR3 protein: CASSRDRGKEETQYF; CDR3 DNA: TGTGCCAGCAGCCGCGACAGGGGAAAGGAAGAGACCCAGTACTTC; clone size: .; V gene: TRBV12-3/TRBV12-4; J gene: TRBJ2-5; D gene: TRBD1
CDR3 protein: CASSGTSGRGYTF; CDR3 DNA: TGTGCCAGCAGCGGAACATCGGGAAGGGGCTACACCTTC; clone size: .; V gene: TRBV12-3/TRBV12-4; J gene: TRBJ1-2; D gene: .
CDR3 protein: CSAIKPGEPYEQYF; CDR3 DNA: TGCAGTGCTATAAAGCCAGGGGAACCCTACGAGCAGTACTTC; clone size: .; V gene: TRBV20-1; J gene: TRBJ2-7; D gene: .
CDR3 protein: CASTIDRAATNEKLFF; CDR3 DNA: TGTGCCAGCACCATAGACAGGGCCGCAACTAATGAAAAACTGTTTTTT; clone size: .; V gene: TRBV28; J gene: TRBJ1-4; D gene: TRBD1
CDR3 protein: CASRLDRSQETQYF; CDR3 DNA: TGCGCCAGCAGATTAGACAGGTCTCAAGAGACCCAGTACTTC; clone size: .; V gene: TRBV5-1; J gene: TRBJ2-5; D gene: .
CDR3 protein: CASSFRGMVSPLHF; CDR3 DNA: TGTGCCAGCAGTTTCCGGGGGATGGTTTCACCCCTCCACTTT; clone size: few; V gene: TRBV28; J gene: TRBJ1-6; D gene: .
CDR3 protein: CASSYTPNQPQHF; CDR3 DNA: TGTGCCAGCAGTTACACACCAAATCAGCCCCAGCATTTT; clone size: few; V gene: TRBV27; J gene: TRBJ1-5; D gene: .
CDR3 protein: CASSVDARKGSGNTIYF; CDR3 DNA: TGTGCCAGCAGCGTAGATGCCAGAAAAGGCTCTGGAAACACCATATATTTT; clone size: .; V gene: TRBV9; J gene: TRBJ1-3; D gene: .
CDR3 protein: CASRGLGFATNEKLFF; CDR3 DNA: TGTGCCAGCAGGGGGCTAGGATTCGCAACTAATGAAAAACTGTTTTTT; clone size: few; V gene: TRBV27; J gene: TRBJ1-4; D gene: .
CDR3 protein: CSAREVWAANEKLFF; CDR3 DNA: TGCAGTGCTAGAGAAGTCTGGGCGGCTAATGAAAAACTGTTTTTT; clone size: few; V gene: TRBV20-1; J gene: TRBJ1-4; D gene: .
CDR3 protein: CSARVTTSSTDTQYF; CDR3 DNA: TGCAGTGCTAGAGTGACTACCTCTAGCACAGATACGCAGTATTTT; clone size: few; V gene: TRBV20-1; J gene: TRBJ2-3; D gene: .